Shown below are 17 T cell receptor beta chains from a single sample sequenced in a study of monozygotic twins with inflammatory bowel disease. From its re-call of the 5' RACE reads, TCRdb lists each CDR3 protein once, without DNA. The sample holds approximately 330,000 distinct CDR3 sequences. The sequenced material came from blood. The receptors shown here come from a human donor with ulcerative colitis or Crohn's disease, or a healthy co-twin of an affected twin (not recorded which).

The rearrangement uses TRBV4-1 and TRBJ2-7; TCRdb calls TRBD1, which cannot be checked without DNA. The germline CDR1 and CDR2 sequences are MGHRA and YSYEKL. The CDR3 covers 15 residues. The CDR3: CASSQGTEVAYEQYF.

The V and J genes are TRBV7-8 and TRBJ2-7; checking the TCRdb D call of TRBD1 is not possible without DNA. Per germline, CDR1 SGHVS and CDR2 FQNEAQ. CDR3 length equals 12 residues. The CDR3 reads CASSSPLGEQYF.

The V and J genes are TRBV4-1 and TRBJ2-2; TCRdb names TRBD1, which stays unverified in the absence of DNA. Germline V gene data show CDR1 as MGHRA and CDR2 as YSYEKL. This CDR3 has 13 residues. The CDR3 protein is CASSQAGTGELFF.

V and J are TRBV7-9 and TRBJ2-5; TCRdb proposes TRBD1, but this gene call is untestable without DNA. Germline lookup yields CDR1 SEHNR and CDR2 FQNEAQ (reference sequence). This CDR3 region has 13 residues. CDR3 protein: CASRDGTGTSQYF. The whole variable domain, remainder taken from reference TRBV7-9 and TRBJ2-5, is DTGVSQNPRHKITKRGQNVTFRCDPISEHNRLYWYRQTLGQGPEFLTYFQNEAQLEKSRLLSDRFSAERPKGSFSTLEIQRTEQGDSAMYLCASRDGTGTSQYFGPGTRLLVL.

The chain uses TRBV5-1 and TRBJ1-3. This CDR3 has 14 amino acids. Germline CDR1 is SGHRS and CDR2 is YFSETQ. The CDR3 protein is CASVQGPSGNTIYF.

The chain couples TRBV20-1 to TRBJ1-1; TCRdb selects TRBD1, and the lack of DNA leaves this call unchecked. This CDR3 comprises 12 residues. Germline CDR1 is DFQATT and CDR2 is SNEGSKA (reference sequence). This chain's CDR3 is CSAKQGQTEAFF.

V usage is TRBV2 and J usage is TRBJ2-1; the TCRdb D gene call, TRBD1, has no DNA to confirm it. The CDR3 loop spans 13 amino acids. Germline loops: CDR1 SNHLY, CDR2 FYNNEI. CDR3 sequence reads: CASSGQVGQAPFF.

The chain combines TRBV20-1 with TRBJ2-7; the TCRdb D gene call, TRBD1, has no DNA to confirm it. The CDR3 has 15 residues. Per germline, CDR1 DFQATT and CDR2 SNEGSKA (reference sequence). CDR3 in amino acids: CSALSGTGSSYEQYF.

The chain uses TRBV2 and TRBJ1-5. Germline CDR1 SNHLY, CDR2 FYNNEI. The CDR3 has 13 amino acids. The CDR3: CASLLLLNQPQHF.

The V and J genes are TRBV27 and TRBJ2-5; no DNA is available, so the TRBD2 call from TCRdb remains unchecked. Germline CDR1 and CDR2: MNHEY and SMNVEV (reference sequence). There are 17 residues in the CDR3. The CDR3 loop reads CASSLTYSGGFQETQYF.

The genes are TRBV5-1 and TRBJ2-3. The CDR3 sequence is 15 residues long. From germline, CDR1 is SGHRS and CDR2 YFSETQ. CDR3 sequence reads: CASSLNGYPTDTQYF.

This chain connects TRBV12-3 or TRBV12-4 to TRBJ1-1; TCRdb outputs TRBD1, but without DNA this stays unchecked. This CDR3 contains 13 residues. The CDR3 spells CASIPQGTSRAFF.

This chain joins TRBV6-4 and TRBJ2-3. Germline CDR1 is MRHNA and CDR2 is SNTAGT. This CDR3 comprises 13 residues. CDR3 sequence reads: CASSEGRTDTQYF.

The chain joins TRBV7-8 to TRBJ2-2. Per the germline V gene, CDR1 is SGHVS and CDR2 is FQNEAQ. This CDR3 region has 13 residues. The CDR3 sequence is CASSVDNTGELLF. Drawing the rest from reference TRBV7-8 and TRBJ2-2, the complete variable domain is GAGVSQSPRYKVAKRGQDVALRCDPISGHVSLFWYQQALGQGPEFLTYFQNEAQLDKSGLPSDRFFAERPEGSVSTLKIQRTQQEDSAVYLCASSVDNTGELLFGEGSRLTVL.

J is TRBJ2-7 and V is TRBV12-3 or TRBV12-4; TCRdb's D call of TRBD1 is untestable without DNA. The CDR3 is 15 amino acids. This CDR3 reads CASSPPGGSLYEQYF.

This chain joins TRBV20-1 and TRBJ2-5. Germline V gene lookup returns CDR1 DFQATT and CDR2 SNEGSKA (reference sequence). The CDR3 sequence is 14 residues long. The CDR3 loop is CSARVLTRRETQYF.

CDR3 residues: CASSIDPRTSDTF. This chain joins TRBV19 and TRBJ1-2. This CDR3 spans 13 amino acids. Germline assignment: CDR1 LNHDA and CDR2 SQIVND (reference sequence).